This entry describes one TCR beta chain. The data were produced by immunoSEQ multiplex PCR, yet TCRdb's version contains in-frame clones alone and is incomplete. The table lists around 1.1 million clones, roughly 80% of them singletons. The sample comes from a study of shared clonotypes between healthy human individuals. Study summary: CD4 naive cells filled three plates per donor, CD4 memory three, CD8 naive two and CD8 memory one.

Trimming shortened V by 3 bases and J by 0 bases, and 6 bases separated the two germline ends. Germline values: CDR1 MDHEN, CDR2 SYDVKM. This CDR3 spans 14 amino acids. Sample: memory CD4+ T cells from PBMCs. This sample's subset: CD45RA-negative fraction. The clonotype comes from a man aged 18 to 35 in good health. Some clones in this sample may be carry-over from other donors' samples. This chain joins TRBV28 and TRBJ1-3; D is ambiguous. The CDR3, as DNA: TGTGCCAGCAGTTTCCACTCCTCTGGAAACACCATATATTTT. This translates into CASSFHSSGNTIYF.